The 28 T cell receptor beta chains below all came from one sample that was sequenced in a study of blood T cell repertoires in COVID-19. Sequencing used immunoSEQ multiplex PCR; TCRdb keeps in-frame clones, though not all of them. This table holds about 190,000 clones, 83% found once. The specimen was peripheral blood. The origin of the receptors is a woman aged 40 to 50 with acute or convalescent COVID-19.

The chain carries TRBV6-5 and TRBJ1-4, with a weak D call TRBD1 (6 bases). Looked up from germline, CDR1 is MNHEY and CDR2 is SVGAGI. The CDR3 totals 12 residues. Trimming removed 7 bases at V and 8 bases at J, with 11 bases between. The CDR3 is CASKQGDEKLFF. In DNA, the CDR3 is TGTGCCAGCAAACAGGGAGACGAAAAACTGTTTTTT.

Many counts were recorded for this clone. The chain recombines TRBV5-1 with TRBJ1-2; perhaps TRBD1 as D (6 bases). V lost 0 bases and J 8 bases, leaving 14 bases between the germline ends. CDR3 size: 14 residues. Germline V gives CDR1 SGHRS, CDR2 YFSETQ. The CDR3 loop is CASSLALAQGGYTF. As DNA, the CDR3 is TGCGCCAGCAGCTTGGCCCTCGCCCAGGGGGGCTACACCTTC.

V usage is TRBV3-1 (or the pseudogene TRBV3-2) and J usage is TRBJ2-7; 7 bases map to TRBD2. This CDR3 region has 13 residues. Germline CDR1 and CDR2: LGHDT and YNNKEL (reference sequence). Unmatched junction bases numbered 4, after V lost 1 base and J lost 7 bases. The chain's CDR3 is CASSQGPSGEQYF. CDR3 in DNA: TGTGCCAGCAGCCAAGGCCCTAGCGGTGAGCAGTACTTC.

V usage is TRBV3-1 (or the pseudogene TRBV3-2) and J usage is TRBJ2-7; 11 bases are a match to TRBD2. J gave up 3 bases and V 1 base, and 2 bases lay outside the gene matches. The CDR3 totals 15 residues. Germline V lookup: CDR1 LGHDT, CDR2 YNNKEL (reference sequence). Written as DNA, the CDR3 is TGTGCCAGCAGCCAAGGACTAGCGGGGATCTACGAGCAGTACTTC. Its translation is CASSQGLAGIYEQYF.

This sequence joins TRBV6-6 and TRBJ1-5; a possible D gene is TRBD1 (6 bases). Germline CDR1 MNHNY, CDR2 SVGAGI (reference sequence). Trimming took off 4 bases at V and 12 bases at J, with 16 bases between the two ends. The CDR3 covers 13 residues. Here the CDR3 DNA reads TGTGCCAGCAGTTCGACAGGCCCCTCGAGCCAGCATTTT. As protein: CASSSTGPSSQHF.

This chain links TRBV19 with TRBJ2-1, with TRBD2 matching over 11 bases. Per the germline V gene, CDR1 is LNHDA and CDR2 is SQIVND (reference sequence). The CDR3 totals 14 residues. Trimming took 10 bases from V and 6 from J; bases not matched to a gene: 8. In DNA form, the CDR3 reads TGTGCCACCTACCTAGCGGGAGGCCCCAATGAGCAGTTCTTC. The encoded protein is CATYLAGGPNEQFF.

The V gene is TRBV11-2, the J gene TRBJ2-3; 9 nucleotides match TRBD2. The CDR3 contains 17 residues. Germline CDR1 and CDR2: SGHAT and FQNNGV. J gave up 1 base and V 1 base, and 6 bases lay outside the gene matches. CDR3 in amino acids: CASSLVLRLAGTDTQYF. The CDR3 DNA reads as TGTGCCAGCAGCTTAGTTTTGAGACTAGCGGGCACAGATACGCAGTATTTT.

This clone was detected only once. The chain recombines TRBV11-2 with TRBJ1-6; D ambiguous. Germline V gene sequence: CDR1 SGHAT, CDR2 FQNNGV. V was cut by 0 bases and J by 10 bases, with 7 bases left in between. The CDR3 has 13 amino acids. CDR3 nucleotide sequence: TGTGCCAGCAGCTTAGAGAGGGAATCACCCCTCCACTTT. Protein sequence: CASSLERESPLHF.

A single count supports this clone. The CDR3 here is CASGYPQTESLFF. The CDR3 DNA sequence: TGTGCTAGTGGATACCCGCAGACAGAATCTCTGTTCTTC. The rearrangement links TRBV12-5 to TRBJ2-1, with TRBD1 as a possible D gene (5 bases). This CDR3 region has 13 residues. V was cut by 6 bases and J by 15 bases, with 21 bases left in between. Germline values: CDR1 LGHNT, CDR2 FRNRAP.

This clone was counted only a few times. The CDR3 sequence: CASSTSTSGQETQYF. DNA of the CDR3: TGTGCCAGCAGCACGTCGACTAGCGGACAAGAGACCCAGTACTTC. The chain links TRBV4-2 to TRBJ2-5; TRBD2 agrees at 9 bases. V lost 5 bases and J lost 2; bases outside the gene matches: 6. The CDR3 totals 15 residues. In germline, CDR1 is LGHNA, CDR2 YNFKEQ.

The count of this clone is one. CDR3 sequence reads: CASSLVYLSRGETQYF. CDR3 DNA: TGTGCCAGCAGCTTAGTGTATCTATCTAGAGGAGAGACCCAGTACTTC. V gene TRBV11-2 combines with J gene TRBJ2-5, with D hard to call. V gave up 1 base and J gave up 4 bases, with 16 bases separating them. The CDR3 extends over 16 amino acids. The germline V gene has CDR1 SGHAT and CDR2 FQNNGV.

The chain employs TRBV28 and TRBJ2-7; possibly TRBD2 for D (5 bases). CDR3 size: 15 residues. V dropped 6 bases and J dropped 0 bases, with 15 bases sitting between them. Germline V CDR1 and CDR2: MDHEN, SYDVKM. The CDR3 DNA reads TGTGCCAGCAGCTTAAGCGGCCTCAGCTCCTACGAGCAGTACTTC. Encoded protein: CASSLSGLSSYEQYF.

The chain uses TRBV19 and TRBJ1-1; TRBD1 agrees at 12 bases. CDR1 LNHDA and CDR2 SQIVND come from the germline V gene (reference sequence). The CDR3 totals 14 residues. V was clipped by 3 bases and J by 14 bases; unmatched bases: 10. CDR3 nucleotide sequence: TGTGCCAGTAGTATTATGGGACAGGGGGCTAAAGTCTTCTTT. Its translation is CASSIMGQGAKVFF.

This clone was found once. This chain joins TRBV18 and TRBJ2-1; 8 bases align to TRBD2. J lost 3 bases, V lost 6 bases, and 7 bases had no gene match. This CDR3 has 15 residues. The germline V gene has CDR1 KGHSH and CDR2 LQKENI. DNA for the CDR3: TGTGCCAGCTCGTCCGGGAGGGCCGTCTACAATGAGCAGTTCTTC. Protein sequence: CASSSGRAVYNEQFF.

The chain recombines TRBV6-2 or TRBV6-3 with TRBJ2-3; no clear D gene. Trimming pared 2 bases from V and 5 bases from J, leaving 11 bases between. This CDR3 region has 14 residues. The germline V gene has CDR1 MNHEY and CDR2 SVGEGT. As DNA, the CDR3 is TGTGCCAGCAGTTACAGGCAGGAAAGAGATACGCAGTATTTT. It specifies CASSYRQERDTQYF.

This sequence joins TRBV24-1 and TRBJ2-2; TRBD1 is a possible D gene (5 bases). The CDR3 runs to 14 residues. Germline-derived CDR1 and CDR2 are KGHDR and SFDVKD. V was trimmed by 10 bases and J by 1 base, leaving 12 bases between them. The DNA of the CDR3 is TGTGCCACTTCCCAGGGTTGGAACACCGGGGAGCTGTTTTTT. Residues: CATSQGWNTGELFF.

CDR3 region: CASSEGVLAGALAKNIQYF. Here the CDR3 DNA reads TGTGCCAGCAGCGAAGGGGTACTAGCGGGGGCACTAGCCAAAAACATTCAGTACTTC. The rearrangement links TRBV7-2 to TRBJ2-4; 11 nucleotides line up with TRBD2. From germline, CDR1 is SGHTA and CDR2 FQGNSA. The CDR3 consists of 19 residues. The trim removed 5 bases at V and 0 bases at J, leaving 12 bases unmatched.

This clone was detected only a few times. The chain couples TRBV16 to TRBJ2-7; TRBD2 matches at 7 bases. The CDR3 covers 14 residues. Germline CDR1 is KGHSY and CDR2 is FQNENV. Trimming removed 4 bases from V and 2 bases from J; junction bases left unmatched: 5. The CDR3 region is CASSLSGRAYEQYF. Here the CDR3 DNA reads TGTGCCAGCAGCCTATCAGGGAGGGCCTACGAGCAGTACTTC.

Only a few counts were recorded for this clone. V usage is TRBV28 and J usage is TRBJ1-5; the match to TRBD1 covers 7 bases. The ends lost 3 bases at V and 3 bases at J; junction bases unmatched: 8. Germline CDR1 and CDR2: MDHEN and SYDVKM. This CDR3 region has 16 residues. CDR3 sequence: CASSLTLGTANQPQHF. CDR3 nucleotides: TGTGCCAGCAGTTTGACTCTCGGGACAGCCAATCAGCCCCAGCATTTT.

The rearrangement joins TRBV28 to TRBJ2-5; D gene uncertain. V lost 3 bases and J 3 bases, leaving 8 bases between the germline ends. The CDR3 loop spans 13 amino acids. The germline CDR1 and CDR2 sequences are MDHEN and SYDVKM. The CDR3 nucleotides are TGTGCCAGCAGTTTTTTATTAGAAGAGACCCAGTACTTC. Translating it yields CASSFLLEETQYF.

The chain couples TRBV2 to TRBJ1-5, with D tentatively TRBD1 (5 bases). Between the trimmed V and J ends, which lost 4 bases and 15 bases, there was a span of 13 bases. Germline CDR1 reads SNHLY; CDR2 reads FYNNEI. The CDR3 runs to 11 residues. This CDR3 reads CASSVGVFRHF. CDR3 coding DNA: TGTGCCAGCAGTGTAGGGGTTTTCAGGCATTTT.

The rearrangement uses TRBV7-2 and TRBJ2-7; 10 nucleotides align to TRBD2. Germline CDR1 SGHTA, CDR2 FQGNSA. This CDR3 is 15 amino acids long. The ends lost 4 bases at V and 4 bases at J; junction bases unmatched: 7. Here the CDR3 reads CASSSRSGGAYEQYF. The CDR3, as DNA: TGTGCCAGCAGCTCAAGAAGCGGGGGGGCATACGAGCAGTACTTC.

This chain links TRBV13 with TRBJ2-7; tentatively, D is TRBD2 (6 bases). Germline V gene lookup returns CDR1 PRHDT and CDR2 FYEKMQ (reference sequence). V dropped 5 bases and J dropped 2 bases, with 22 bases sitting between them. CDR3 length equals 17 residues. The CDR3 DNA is TGTGCCAGCAGCAAGCTCCGACTAGTTGGGGGGACCTACGAGCAGTACTTC. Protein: CASSKLRLVGGTYEQYF. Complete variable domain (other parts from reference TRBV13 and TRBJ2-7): AAGVIQSPRHLIKEKRETATLKCYPIPRHDTVYWYQQGPGQDPQFLISFYEKMQSDKGSIPDRFSAQQFSDYHSELNMSSLELGDSALYFCASSKLRLVGGTYEQYFGPGTRLTVT.

The CDR3 sequence: CASSFEGVEQYF. Here the CDR3 DNA reads TGTGCCAGCAGCTTTGAGGGGGTCGAGCAGTACTTC. The chain links TRBV7-8 to TRBJ2-7; tentative D call: TRBD1 (6 bases). Germline CDR1 reads SGHVS; CDR2 reads FQNEAQ. The germline V and J ends were trimmed by 3 bases and 6 bases, with 9 bases remaining between them. The CDR3 runs to 12 residues.

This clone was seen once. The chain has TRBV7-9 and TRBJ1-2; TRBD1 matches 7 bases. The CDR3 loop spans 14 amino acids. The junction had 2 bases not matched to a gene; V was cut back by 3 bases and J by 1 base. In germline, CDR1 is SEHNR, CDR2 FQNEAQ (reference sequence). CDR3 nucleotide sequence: TGTGCCAGCAGCTTGGGACAGAATAACTATGGCTACACCTTC. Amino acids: CASSLGQNNYGYTF. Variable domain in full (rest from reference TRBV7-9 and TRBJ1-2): DTGVSQNPRHKITKRGQNVTFRCDPISEHNRLYWYRQTLGQGPEFLTYFQNEAQLEKSRLLSDRFSAERPKGSFSTLEIQRTEQGDSAMYLCASSLGQNNYGYTFGSGTRLTVV.

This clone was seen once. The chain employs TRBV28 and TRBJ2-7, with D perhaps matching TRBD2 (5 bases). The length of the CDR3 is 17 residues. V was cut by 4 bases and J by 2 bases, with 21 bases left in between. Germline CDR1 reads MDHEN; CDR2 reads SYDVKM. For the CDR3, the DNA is TGTGCCAGCAGTTATCTGATGGCGCCGGGGTCTACCTACGAGCAGTACTTC. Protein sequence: CASSYLMAPGSTYEQYF.

In DNA, the CDR3 is TGTGCCAGCAGTTCCTTTCGGAGAGGAGGAGGGGTTCAGCCCCAGCATTTT. Its protein product is CASSSFRRGGGVQPQHF. This sequence joins TRBV28 and TRBJ1-5; perhaps TRBD1 as D (5 bases). CDR1 and CDR2 (germline): MDHEN, SYDVKM. The V end was cut by 4 bases, the J end by 6 bases, with 22 bases between. This CDR3 has 17 amino acids.

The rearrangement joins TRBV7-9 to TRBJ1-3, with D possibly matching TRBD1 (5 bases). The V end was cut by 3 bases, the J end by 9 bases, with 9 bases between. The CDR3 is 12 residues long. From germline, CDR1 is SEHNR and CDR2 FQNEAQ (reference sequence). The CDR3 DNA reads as TGTGCCAGCAGCTTCGGTCAGGGCACCATATATTTT. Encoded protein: CASSFGQGTIYF.